This T cell receptor (beta chain) was captured in a study of blood T cell repertoires in COVID-19 (dated by TCRdb to 2019 to 2021). Regarding the complete study: The collaborator samples originated in the United States, Italy and Spain and spanned the acute and convalescent phases of COVID-19. The prospective study material was composed of cDNA or gDNA derived from T cells, B-cell-depleted T cells, or PBMCs. The dataset comprised deeply sampled blood TCRbeta repertoires from subjects exposed to, actively infected with, or recovered from COVID-19. The repertoires were released in a freely available public database meant as a resource for research on the immune response to SARS-CoV-2. The samples were drawn from two sources: the first 160 participants of the ongoing ImmuneRACE study, and approximately 1,300 subjects contributed by 6 global collaborators. The sample metadata nearly always contained a de-identified subject ID, COVID-19 status, age in years and sex. Where available, HLA class I and class II types were obtained from metadata supplied by the sample provider rather than from assay-based typing. Results the study describes overall, beyond this receptor: How much clinical and demographic metadata was included differed by source and by participant, and the metadata was provided uncurated.

The germline V gene gives CDR1 as SGHRS and CDR2 as YFSETQ. The CDR3 numbers 17 residues from cysteine through phenylalanine. The read is trimmed to its CDR3 DNA, 51 bases read in frame from base 1. Germline trimming: 0 bases from V, 0 bases from J; junction bases outside gene matches: 8. A word on this clone: Its antigen remains undetermined. Qualities for individual bases were not recorded, and no much larger clone is one base off.

Participants in the prospective study were aged about 18 to 90 years, lived in under 30 United States geographic areas, and enrolled through a virtual design. In the prospective study, cohorts were assigned on the basis of participant-reported clinical history obtained from a screening survey and a study questionnaire. ImmuneRACE Cohort 3 recovered participants were defined by two consecutive negative NP/OP PCR tests, healthcare professional clearance, or symptom resolution. In the prospective study, whole blood, serum and a nasopharyngeal or oropharyngeal swab were collected from each participant by mobile phlebotomists. Over a roughly 2-month period, participants in the prospective study had the option of providing additional blood draws and questionnaires. Prospective study blood samples were shipped either frozen or at room temperature before DNA extraction. The immunoSEQ Assay, a bias-controlled multiplex PCR, was used to amplify TCRbeta CDR3 regions from genomic DNA. On the study's bioinformatics: Nucleated cell counts per sample were estimated from amplification of reference gene primers within the assay. To quantify the absolute abundance of each unique TCRbeta CDR3 rearrangement, sequence reads were collapsed and filtered. Productive Simpson clonality was computed per sample as the square root of Simpson's diversity index over productive rearrangements. In TCRdb, the immuneACCESS table is reduced to in-frame sequences with V and J assigned. These tables do not hold every clone; where another copy was compared, an unresolved V gene accounts for under half, and the others remain unexplained. V and J calls and clone size are as listed in that table; D and trimming were resolved from the DNA. A total of some 250,000 clones appear in this sample, over 75% of them only once. The ten top clones hold approximately 2% of the sample.

The clonotype originates from a woman aged 50 to 60 who had recovered from COVID-19. This receptor chain uses TRBV5-1 and TRBJ1-1, with 7 bases in between that match TRBD1. The sample taken for sequencing was PBMCs or T cells enriched from blood (not recorded which). CDR3 region: CASSLGVQGVVNTEAFF. The nucleotide sequence reads as follows: TGCGCCAGCAGCTTGGGTGTCCAGGGGGTGGTGAACACTGAAGCTTTCTTT.